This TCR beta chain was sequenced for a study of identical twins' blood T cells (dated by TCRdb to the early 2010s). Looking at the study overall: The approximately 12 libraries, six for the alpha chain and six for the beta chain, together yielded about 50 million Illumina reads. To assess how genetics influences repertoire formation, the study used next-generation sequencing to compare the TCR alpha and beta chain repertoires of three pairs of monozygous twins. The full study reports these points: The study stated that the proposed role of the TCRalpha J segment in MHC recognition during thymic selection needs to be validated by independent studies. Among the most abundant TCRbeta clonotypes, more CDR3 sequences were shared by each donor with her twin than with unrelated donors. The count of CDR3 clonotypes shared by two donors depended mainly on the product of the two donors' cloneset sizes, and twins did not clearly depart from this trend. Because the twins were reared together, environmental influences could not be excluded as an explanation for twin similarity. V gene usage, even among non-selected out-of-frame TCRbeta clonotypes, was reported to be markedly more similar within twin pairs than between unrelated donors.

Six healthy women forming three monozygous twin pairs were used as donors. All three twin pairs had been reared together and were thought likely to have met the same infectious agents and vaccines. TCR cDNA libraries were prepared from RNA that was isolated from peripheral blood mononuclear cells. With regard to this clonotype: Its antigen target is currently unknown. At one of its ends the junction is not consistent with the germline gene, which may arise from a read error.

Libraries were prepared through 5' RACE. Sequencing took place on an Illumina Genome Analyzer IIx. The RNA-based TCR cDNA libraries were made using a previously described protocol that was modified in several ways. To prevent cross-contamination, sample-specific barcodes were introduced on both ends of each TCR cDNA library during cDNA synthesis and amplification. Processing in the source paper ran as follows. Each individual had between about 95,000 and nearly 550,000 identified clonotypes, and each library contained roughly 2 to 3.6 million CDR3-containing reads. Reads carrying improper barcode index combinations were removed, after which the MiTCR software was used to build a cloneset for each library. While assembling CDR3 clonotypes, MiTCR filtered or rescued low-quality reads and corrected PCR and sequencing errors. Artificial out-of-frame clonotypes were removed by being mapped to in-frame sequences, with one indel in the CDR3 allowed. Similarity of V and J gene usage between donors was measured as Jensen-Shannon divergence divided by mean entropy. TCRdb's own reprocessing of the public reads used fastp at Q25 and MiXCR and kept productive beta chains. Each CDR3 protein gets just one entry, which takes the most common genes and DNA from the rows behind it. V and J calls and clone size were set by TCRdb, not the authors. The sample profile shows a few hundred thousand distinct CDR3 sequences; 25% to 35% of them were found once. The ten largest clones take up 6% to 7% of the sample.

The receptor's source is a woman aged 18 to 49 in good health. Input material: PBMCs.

The CDR3 is CANSRTTGGHQPQHF. The nucleotide sequence reads TGTGCCAACAGCCGTACGACAGGGGGCCATCAGCCCCAGCATTTT. The chain is made from TRBV3-1 and TRBJ1-5, with 10 junctional bases fitting TRBD1. Via the germline V gene (reference sequence), CDR1 is LGHDT and CDR2 YNNKEL. The CDR3, from cysteine to phenylalanine, totals 15 residues. CDR3 DNA is the only sequence kept; it has 45 bases, read in frame from the first base.